This T cell receptor (beta chain) is drawn from a study of blood T cell repertoires in COVID-19. Study details: The United States, Italy and Spain provided the acute and convalescent COVID-19 samples. PBMCs, B-cell-depleted T cells, or T cells were the source of the cDNA or gDNA that made up the material.

V was clipped by 2 bases and J by 7 bases; unmatched bases: 6. CDR3 length equals 15 residues. Looked up from germline, CDR1 is SGHTA and CDR2 is FQGNSA. Authors' processing steps: From reference gene primer amplification, estimates of nucleated cell counts were derived. Clones were read by immunoSEQ multiplex PCR, and TCRdb kept only the in-frame ones, dropping some. V and J calls and clone size are given by that table; D and trimming were obtained from the DNA. The table has roughly 33,000 clones, around 86% seen once. This clone has more than one count but fewer than ten. The chain is built from TRBV7-2 and TRBJ2-7; 12 bases agree with TRBD2. The sequenced sample consisted of peripheral blood. The source of this sequence is an elderly man with active COVID-19. As DNA, the CDR3 is TGTGCCAGCAGCTTAAAGACTAGCGGGAGTCGTGAGCAGTACTTC. Translation gives CASSLKTSGSREQYF.